This section outlines one T cell receptor beta chain sequence together with its context. Methods used by the authors: Counts of nucleated cells, estimated from reference gene primer amplification, were obtained. Profiled with immunoSEQ multiplex PCR; TCRdb holds only in-frame clones, not every one. V and J calls and clone size are as listed in that table; D and trimming were resolved from the DNA. This sample yields over 150,000 clones, of which around 80% are seen a single time; roughly 18% belongs to the top ten. The data derive from a study of blood T cell repertoires in COVID-19. In the study overall: Sample material is recorded as cDNA or gDNA derived from T cells, B-cell-depleted T cells, or PBMCs.

Sequenced sample: peripheral blood. The receptor was derived from a woman between 65 and 79 years old who had recovered from COVID-19.

The CDR3 loop reads CASSPAGRGYTF. CDR3 coding DNA: TGTGCCAGCAGCCCCGCGGGTAGGGGCTACACCTTC. The chain uses TRBV27 and TRBJ1-2; D uncertain. This CDR3 comprises 12 residues. The germline V and J ends were trimmed by 6 bases and 8 bases, with 13 bases remaining between them. Germline CDR1 reads MNHEY; CDR2 reads SMNVEV (reference sequence).